The T cell receptor beta chain under discussion was sequenced for a study of T cell changes during pregnancy in multiple sclerosis. The CDR3 sequence is 13 residues long. CDR1 and CDR2 (germline): LNHDA, SQIVND (reference sequence). V was clipped by 5 bases and J by 2 bases, with 9 bases between them. The data were produced by immunoSEQ multiplex PCR, yet TCRdb's version contains in-frame clones alone and is incomplete. The sample has 45,000 or so clones, approximately 90% seen once. V usage is TRBV19 and J usage is TRBJ2-5; D perhaps matches TRBD1 (5 bases). This clonotype was obtained from a female donor with multiple sclerosis, enrolled in a pregnancy study. The sample in question was CD4+ T cells from peripheral blood mononuclear cells, obtained after pregnancy. CDR3 amino acids: CASSVTAQETQYF. The CDR3 region has the DNA TGTGCCAGTAGTGTGACAGCTCAAGAGACCCAGTACTTC.